Given below is one TCR beta chain in context. This sample is part of a study of blood T cell repertoires in COVID-19. As for the study in general: Samples representing acute and convalescent COVID-19 were sourced from the United States, Italy and Spain. Sample material is recorded as cDNA or gDNA derived from T cells, B-cell-depleted T cells, or PBMCs.

All enrollees were roughly 18 to 89 years old and from about two dozen US areas. Membership in each cohort depended on participant-reported clinical history. This CDR3 spans 15 amino acids. The V gene's germline CDR1 is MNHEY and CDR2 SMNVEV (reference sequence). Trimming removed 0 bases at V and 8 bases at J, with 13 bases between. Profiling relied on immunoSEQ multiplex PCR, and the TCRdb table lists in-frame clones only, not all of them. The sample consists of over 250,000 clones, approximately 89% of them appearing once. The V gene is TRBV27, the J gene TRBJ1-4, with D unresolved. This TCR was recovered from a woman aged 18-29 years who had recovered from COVID-19. Sample: PBMCs or T cells enriched from blood (not recorded which). CDR3 nucleotide sequence: TGTGCCAGCAGTTTATCGATTAGGGAGGACGAAAAACTGTTTTTT. Translated, it gives CASSLSIREDEKLFF.